This T cell receptor beta chain was sequenced for a study of T cell repertoires in aging, cancer and after chemotherapy. The template was genomic DNA from peripheral blood, not RNA. With 3 bases clipped from V and 11 bases from J, the junction kept 5 bases outside the gene matches. CDR1 and CDR2 from the germline V gene are DFQATT and SNEGSKA (reference sequence). The CDR3 is 12 amino acids. This clonotype is judged medium-sized. What it recognizes is unknown. A mixed TRB-A/B primer pool amplified rearranged TRB by multiplex touch-down PCR. One entry per CDR3 protein, called by TCRdb with MiXCR from the multiplex PCR reads. Of 360 or so distinct CDR3 sequences in the sample, about a quarter were seen once. General study points: Compared with age-matched healthy donors, untreated hematological or solid cancer patients showed higher blood TCR clonality.

This receptor was taken from a human donor with a blood cancer. Sequencing input: blood. This chain connects TRBV20-1 to TRBJ1-2; the match to TRBD1 covers 11 bases. Here the CDR3 DNA reads TGCAGTGCTAGGGCCCGGGACAGGGGGTACACCTTC. It codes for CSARARDRGYTF.